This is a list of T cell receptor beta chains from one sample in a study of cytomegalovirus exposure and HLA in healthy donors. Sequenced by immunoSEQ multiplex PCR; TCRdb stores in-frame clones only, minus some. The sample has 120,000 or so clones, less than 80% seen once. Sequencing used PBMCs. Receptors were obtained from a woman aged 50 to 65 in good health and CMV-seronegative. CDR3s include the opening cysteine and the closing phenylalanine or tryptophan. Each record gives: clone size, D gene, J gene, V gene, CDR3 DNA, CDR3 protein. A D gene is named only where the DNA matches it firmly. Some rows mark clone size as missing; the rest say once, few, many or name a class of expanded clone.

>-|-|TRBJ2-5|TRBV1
TGCACCAGCAGCCAACGATTAACTAGCGGAACCCTTGGGTACTTC
CTSSQRLTSGTLGYF
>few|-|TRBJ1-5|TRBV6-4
TGTGCCAGCAGTGAAGCCAGGTACGATCAGCCCCAGCATTTT
CASSEARYDQPQHF
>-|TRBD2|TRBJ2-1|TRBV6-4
TGTGCCAGCAGTGCCTCCATGGCTAGCGGGAGCGGACAGTTCTTC
CASSASMASGSGQFF
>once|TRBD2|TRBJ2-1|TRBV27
TGTGCCAGCAGCTTTTTAGCGGGAGAAGCCTACAATGAGCAGTTCTTC
CASSFLAGEAYNEQFF
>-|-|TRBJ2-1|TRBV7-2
TGTGCCAGCAGCCTACTAGTCCTCCCGGGCAATGAGCAGTTCTTC
CASSLLVLPGNEQFF
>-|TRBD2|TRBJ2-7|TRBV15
TGTGCCACCAGCAGAGATAGGGGACTAGCGAGGGAGCAGTACTTC
CATSRDRGLAREQYF
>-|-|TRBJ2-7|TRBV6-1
TGTGCCAGCAGTGAAAGTGCAGGGAATTACGACGAGCAGTACTTC
CASSESAGNYDEQYF
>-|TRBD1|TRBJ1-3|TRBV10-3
TGTGCCATCAGTAGCCGAGGGACAGGGGAGGGAAACACCATATATTTT
CAISSRGTGEGNTIYF
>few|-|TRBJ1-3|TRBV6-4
TGTGCCAGCAGTCCGTCAGGGCACACTGGAAACACCATATATTTT
CASSPSGHTGNTIYF
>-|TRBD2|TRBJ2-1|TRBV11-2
TGTGCCAGCAGCTTAGCTAGCGGGACCTACAATGAGCAGTTCTTC
CASSLASGTYNEQFF
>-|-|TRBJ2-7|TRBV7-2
TGTGCCAGCAGCTTCCGTCTCGAGCAGTACTTC
CASSFRLEQYF
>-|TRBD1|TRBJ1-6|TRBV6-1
TGTGCCAGCAGTGAAATGGCGGGACAGGGGACGGATTCACCCCTCCACTTT
CASSEMAGQGTDSPLHF
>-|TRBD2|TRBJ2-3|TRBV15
TGTGCCACAACGCTAGCGGGACGGTGGGATACGCAGTATTTT
CATTLAGRWDTQYF
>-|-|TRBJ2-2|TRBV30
TGTGCCTGGGAGGCGGGTGGTAACACCGGGGAGCTGTTTTTT
CAWEAGGNTGELFF
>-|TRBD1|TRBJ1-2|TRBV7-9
TGTGCCAGCAGCTTAGTCGGGACAGGGATGAATGTAGGCTATGGCTACACCTTC
CASSLVGTGMNVGYGYTF
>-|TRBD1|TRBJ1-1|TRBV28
TGTGCGACCCGACAGGGGGATGGTAACACTGAAGCTTTCTTT
CATRQGDGNTEAFF
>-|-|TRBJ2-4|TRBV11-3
TGTGCCAGCAGCTCCCTAGGGGAGGACAGGTCAGGGAACATTCAGTACTTC
CASSSLGEDRSGNIQYF
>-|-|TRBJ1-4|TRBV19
TGTGCCAGTAGTTCCCCGGGACTCAGGAATGAAAAACTGTTTTTT
CASSSPGLRNEKLFF
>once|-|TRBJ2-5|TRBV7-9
TGTGCCAGCAGCTTAAACGAGTACGAGACCCAGTACTTC
CASSLNEYETQYF
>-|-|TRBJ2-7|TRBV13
TGTGCCAGCAGCTTTAGCTACGAGCAGTACTTC
CASSFSYEQYF
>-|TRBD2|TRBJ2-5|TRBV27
TGTGCCAGCAGCTTTAGCGGGGCCCACCAAGAGACCCAGTACTTC
CASSFSGAHQETQYF
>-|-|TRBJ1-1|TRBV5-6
TGTGCCAGCAGTAGAGACACTGAAGCTTTCTTT
CASSRDTEAFF
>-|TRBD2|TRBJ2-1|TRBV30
TGTGCCTGGAGCCCCAAAGCGGGAGCACCTGGGAATGAGCAGTTCTTC
CAWSPKAGAPGNEQFF
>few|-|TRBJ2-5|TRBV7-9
TGTTCCAGCAGCTTATTCGGCGGGAACCAAGAGACCCAGTACTTC
CSSSLFGGNQETQYF
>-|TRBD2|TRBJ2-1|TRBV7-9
TGTGCCAGCAGCCGCCGGACTAGCGAGGCGGGTGAGCAGTTCTTC
CASSRRTSEAGEQFF
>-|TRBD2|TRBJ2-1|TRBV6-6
TGTGCCACCGGGACTAGCTTGGCAGTTGAGTTCTTC
CATGTSLAVEFF
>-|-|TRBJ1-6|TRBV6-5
TGTGCCAGCCGGAAGACGGAGGCTTCACCCCTCCACTTT
CASRKTEASPLHF
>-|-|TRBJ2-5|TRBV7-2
TGTGCCAGCAGCTTCGCCCCACAGGGTTGGGAGACCCAGTACTTC
CASSFAPQGWETQYF
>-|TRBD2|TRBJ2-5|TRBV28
TGTGCCAGCAGCGATACAGGAAGCGGGGCAGAGACCCAGTACTTC
CASSDTGSGAETQYF
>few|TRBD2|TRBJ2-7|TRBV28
TGTGCCAGCAGTTTAAGTTCTAGCGGGGAGGGTGAGCAGTACTTC
CASSLSSSGEGEQYF
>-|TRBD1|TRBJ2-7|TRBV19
TGTGCCAGTGCGGACAGGGGTGGTCTCGAGCAGTACTTC
CASADRGGLEQYF
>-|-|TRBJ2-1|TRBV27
TGTGCCAGCAGTCCCCAGGGCTTCTACAATGAGCAGTTCTTC
CASSPQGFYNEQFF
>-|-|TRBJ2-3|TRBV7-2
TGTGCCAGCAGCTTAAAACATCCCCAGGCCTCTAGCACAGATACGCAGTATTTT
CASSLKHPQASSTDTQYF
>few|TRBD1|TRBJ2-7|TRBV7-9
TGTGCCAGCAGCTATGCCGGGACAGGGTACGAGCAGTACTTC
CASSYAGTGYEQYF
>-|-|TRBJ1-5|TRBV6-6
TGTGCCAGCATCAGACAGCGCAATCAGCCCCAGCATTTT
CASIRQRNQPQHF
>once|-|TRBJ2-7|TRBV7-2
TGTGCCAGCAGCCTCCCACCTAGCGACGAGCAGTACTTC
CASSLPPSDEQYF
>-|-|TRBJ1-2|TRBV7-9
TGTGCCAGCAGCGGGGGCGAATGGTCCTTCGGCTATGGCTACACCTTC
CASSGGEWSFGYGYTF
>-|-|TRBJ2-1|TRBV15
TGTGCCACCAGCAGAGCCCCCTCTTGGACAGAGCAGTTCTTC
CATSRAPSWTEQFF
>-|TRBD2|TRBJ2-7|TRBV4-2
TGTGCCAGCAGCCAAACGATTAGCGGGTTCTACGAGCAGTACTTC
CASSQTISGFYEQYF
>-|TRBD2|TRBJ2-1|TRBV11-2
TGTGCCAGCAGCCTGACTAGCGTCTACAATGAGCAGTTCTTC
CASSLTSVYNEQFF
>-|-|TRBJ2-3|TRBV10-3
TGTGCCATCAACGGGGGGCCTGAGGATACGCAGTATTTT
CAINGGPEDTQYF
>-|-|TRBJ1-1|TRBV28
TGTGCCGTCGTCCGCGGGGCCGGAGCTTTCTTT
CAVVRGAGAFF
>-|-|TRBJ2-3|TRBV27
TGTGCCAGCACCCGGCGGATGGAGTTAAAAGATACGCAGTATTTT
CASTRRMELKDTQYF
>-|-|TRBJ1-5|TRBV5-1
TGCGCCAGCAGCTTCGGCCCGGGTAATCAGCCCCAGCATTTT
CASSFGPGNQPQHF
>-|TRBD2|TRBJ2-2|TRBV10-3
TGTGCCATCAGTGAGTGGGGGACTAGCGGGACGAACACCGGGGAGCTGTTTTTT
CAISEWGTSGTNTGELFF
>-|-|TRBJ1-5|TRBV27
TGTGCCAGCAGTTTGTCGGTCACGAATCAGCCCCAGCATTTT
CASSLSVTNQPQHF
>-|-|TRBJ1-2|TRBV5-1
TGCGCCAGCAGCGGAGACAGTTTATATGGCTACACCTTC
CASSGDSLYGYTF
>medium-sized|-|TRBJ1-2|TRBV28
TGTGCCAGCAGCCCCCCTGGGAGGAGGAAGGTGGGCTTC
CASSPPGRRKVGF
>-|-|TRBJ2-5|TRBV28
TGTGCCAGCACAGACTCACAGGCGTACCAAGAGACCCAGTACTTC
CASTDSQAYQETQYF
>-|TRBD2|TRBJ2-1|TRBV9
TGTGCCAGCAGCGGTAGCGGGGCTTACAATGAGCAGTTCTTC
CASSGSGAYNEQFF